A single sample gave rise to the 14 T cell receptor beta chains below, sequenced in a study of technical replicates of blood from several donors. Assay: immunoSEQ multiplex PCR; the TCRdb copy retains only in-frame clones and omits some. The profile covers 12,000 or so clones, with 85% to 95% appearing a single time and 8.5% to 9% taken by the ten largest. Source material: PBMCs. The receptors here all came from a human donor in good health.

The chain carries TRBV6-1 and TRBJ2-5, with 11 nucleotides matching TRBD2. The J call may be faulty, since TRBJ2-7 better matches the DNA end. Per germline, CDR1 MNHNS and CDR2 SASEGT. This CDR3 has 15 amino acids. CDR3 DNA: TGTGCCAGCAGTGAAGGACTAGCGGGATCCTACGAGCAGTACTTC. Translation gives CASSEGLAGSYEQYF.

The chain joins TRBV30 to TRBJ2-1; 10 bases match TRBD2. The V and J ends lost 2 bases and 3 bases, in that order; junction bases with no gene match: 4. There are 15 residues in the CDR3. Per the germline V gene, CDR1 is GTSNPN and CDR2 is SVGIG (reference sequence). As DNA, the CDR3 is TGTGCCTGGAGTCCCGGGACTAGCGACTACAATGAGCAGTTCTTC. Protein product: CAWSPGTSDYNEQFF.

This clone has only one observation. The chain is built from TRBV11-2 and TRBJ2-5; D may be TRBD1 (6 bases). From germline, CDR1 is SGHAT and CDR2 FQNNGV. The CDR3 has 14 amino acids. Trimming stripped 2 bases from V and 5 bases from J, with 12 bases between. The CDR3 loop is CASSLIRGSETQYF. CDR3 bases: TGTGCCAGCAGCTTAATTAGGGGGAGCGAGACCCAGTACTTC. Drawing the rest from reference TRBV11-2 and TRBJ2-5, the complete variable domain is EAGVAQSPRYKIIEKRQSVAFWCNPISGHATLYWYQQILGQGPKLLIQFQNNGVVDDSQLPKDRFSAERLKGVDSTLKIQPAKLEDSAVYLCASSLIRGSETQYFGPGTRLLVL.

V is TRBV5-1 and J is TRBJ2-5, with a weak D call TRBD1 (6 bases). The germline V gene has CDR1 SGHRS and CDR2 YFSETQ. This CDR3 comprises 15 residues. Trimming left V 0 bases short and J 5 bases short, with 14 bases between. For the CDR3, the DNA is TGCGCCAGCAGCTTGGTCCCAGGGGTATTGGAGACCCAGTACTTC. Protein: CASSLVPGVLETQYF. The variable domain in full, completed from reference TRBV5-1 and TRBJ2-5, reads KAGVTQTPRYLIKTRGQQVTLSCSPISGHRSVSWYQQTPGQGLQFLFEYFSETQRNKGNFPGRFSGRQFSNSRSEMNVSTLELGDSALYLCASSLVPGVLETQYFGPGTRLLVL.

V is TRBV6-4 and J is TRBJ2-3; D might be TRBD2 (5 bases). Germline CDR1 and CDR2: MRHNA and SNTAGT. This CDR3 is 14 amino acids long. The ends were cut back, 6 bases at V and 1 base at J, with 11 bases in the middle. The CDR3 nucleotides are TGTGCCAGCAGCCAAGGACTTCGCACAGATACGCAGTATTTT. It yields the protein CASSQGLRTDTQYF.

V and J are TRBV2 and TRBJ2-7, with D uncertain. V dropped 3 bases and J dropped 7 bases, with 16 bases sitting between them. CDR1 SNHLY and CDR2 FYNNEI come from the germline V gene. The CDR3 extends over 14 amino acids. In DNA, the CDR3 is TGTGCCAGCAGTGACGGCCAGACTTTTTTGGAGCAGTACTTC. This codes for CASSDGQTFLEQYF.

This chain links TRBV10-2 with TRBJ2-1; D is possibly TRBD2 (6 bases). The CDR3 extends over 15 amino acids. The germline gives CDR1 WSHSY, CDR2 SAAADI. Trimming removed 0 bases at V and 7 bases at J, with 13 bases between. The CDR3 spells CASSESEGGGNEQFF. The CDR3 DNA sequence: TGCGCCAGCAGTGAGTCGGAGGGAGGAGGGAATGAGCAGTTCTTC.

This clone was counted only a few times. The chain carries TRBV5-1 and TRBJ1-2; TRBD1 might be the D (6 bases). Deletions cut 0 bases from V and 0 bases from J, with 9 bases between. The V gene's germline CDR1 is SGHRS and CDR2 YFSETQ. The CDR3 length is 15 residues. CDR3 sequence (DNA): TGCGCCAGCAGCTTGGGGACAGAGACTAACTATGGCTACACCTTC. Translation gives CASSLGTETNYGYTF.

This clone is a singleton in its sample. The V gene is TRBV7-9, the J gene TRBJ2-2; D not certain. The CDR3 spans 12 residues. V dropped 10 bases and J dropped 6 bases, with 12 bases sitting between them. The germline V gene has CDR1 SEHNR and CDR2 FQNEAQ (reference sequence). The CDR3 nucleotides read TGTGCCACCGATAGCCCCTCCGGGGAGCTGTTTTTT. Its protein is CATDSPSGELFF.

Only one count was recorded for this clone. V usage is TRBV5-1 and J usage is TRBJ2-2; 7 bases fit TRBD1. The CDR3 has 14 residues. With 3 bases clipped from V and 3 bases from J, the junction kept 2 bases outside the gene matches. Germline V CDR1 and CDR2: SGHRS, YFSETQ. The CDR3 is CASSSQGDTGELFF. DNA of the CDR3: TGCGCCAGCAGCTCCCAGGGGGACACCGGGGAGCTGTTTTTT.

J is TRBJ2-7 and V is TRBV6-5; 9 bases align to TRBD1. V was clipped by 0 bases and J by 5 bases; unmatched bases: 2. The CDR3 covers 14 residues. Looked up from germline, CDR1 is MNHEY and CDR2 is SVGAGI. Here the CDR3 DNA reads TGTGCCAGCAGTTACTCTCGGGACAGGGACGAGCAGTACTTC. It yields the protein CASSYSRDRDEQYF.

This clone occurred once. The chain couples TRBV28 to TRBJ2-7; TRBD2 agrees at 11 bases. V lost 3 bases and J lost 6; bases outside the gene matches: 10. In germline, CDR1 is MDHEN, CDR2 SYDVKM. This CDR3 has 16 residues. The CDR3 bases are TGTGCCAGCAGTTTTGGTAGCGGGAGGGCCCTCCGCGAGCAGTACTTC. Translating it yields CASSFGSGRALREQYF.

This chain joins TRBV9 and TRBJ1-4, with D hard to call. The CDR3 totals 13 residues. Per germline, CDR1 SGDLS and CDR2 YYNGEE. V lost 4 bases and J lost 6, with 10 bases in between. The CDR3 sequence is CASSSGWDEKLFF. The CDR3 coding sequence is TGTGCCAGCAGCTCGGGATGGGATGAAAAACTGTTTTTT.

This sequence joins TRBV2 and TRBJ2-5, with TRBD2 identical over 11 bases. The CDR3 spans 15 residues. Unmatched junction bases numbered 7, after V lost 6 bases and J lost 4 bases. Germline CDR1 is SNHLY and CDR2 is FYNNEI. The CDR3 reads CASSPSSGRGETQYF. CDR3 in DNA: TGTGCCAGCAGCCCCAGTAGCGGGAGGGGAGAGACCCAGTACTTC.